Following are 16 T cell receptor beta chains from one sample sequenced in a study of T cell repertoires in cytomegalovirus infection. TCRdb redid the calling of the reads with MiXCR, one entry per CDR3 protein. This table has a few hundred thousand distinct CDR3 sequences, less than 25% appearing once. For these TCRs, the target antigens are not known. Sequenced here: cultured PBMCs, sampled from culture after CMV antigen stimulation. All receptors derive from a human donor in good health (CMV status not recorded). Some clones in this sample may be carry-over from other donors' samples.

This clonotype was recorded a few times. This chain links TRBV5-4 with TRBJ2-1; D remains ambiguous. This CDR3 region has 13 residues. Trimming removed 0 bases from V and 6 bases from J, with 7 bases in between. Germline CDR1 and CDR2: SGHNT and YYREEE (reference sequence). CDR3 DNA sequence: TGTGCCAGCAGCTTGGATCCAATCAATGAGCAGTTCTTC. It yields the protein CASSLDPINEQFF.

The chain recombines TRBV23-1 with TRBJ2-7, with D possibly being TRBD1 (6 bases). TRBV23-1 is an ORF, and what it does is uncertain. Trimming shortened V by 6 bases and J by 5 bases, and 17 bases separated the two germline ends. The CDR3 is made up of 14 amino acids. The CDR3 nucleotides are TGCGCCAGCAGCCTTTCACAGGGCAGCCACGAGCAGTACTTC. This sequence encodes CASSLSQGSHEQYF.

This clonotype was picked up a small number of times. V and J are TRBV2 and TRBJ2-1, with unresolved D. The CDR3 length is 11 residues. Trimming stripped 6 bases from V and 10 bases from J, with 10 bases between. In germline, CDR1 is SNHLY, CDR2 FYNNEI. CDR3 protein: CASSLVIEQFF. The CDR3 DNA reads as TGTGCCAGCAGCCTAGTGATCGAGCAGTTCTTC.

This clonotype was seen a handful of times. V gene TRBV11-1 combines with J gene TRBJ2-3; D remains ambiguous. Germline V lookup: CDR1 SGHAT, CDR2 FQDESV (reference sequence). CDR3 length: 13 residues. Trimming cost V 7 bases and J 1 base, with 9 bases left between them. The CDR3 DNA is TGTGCCAGCACGTCAAGGGGCACAGATACGCAGTATTTT. As protein: CASTSRGTDTQYF. The whole variable domain, filled in from reference TRBV11-1 and TRBJ2-3, reads EAEVAQSPRYKITEKSQAVAFWCDPISGHATLYWYRQILGQGPELLVQFQDESVVDDSQLPKDRFSAERLKGVDSTLKIQPAELGDSAMYLCASTSRGTDTQYFGPGTRLTVL.

This rearrangement joins TRBV2 to TRBJ2-3; D is unresolved. This CDR3 comprises 12 residues. Trimming cost V 7 bases and J 2 bases, with 7 bases left between them. Germline CDR1 and CDR2: SNHLY and FYNNEI. The CDR3 sequence is CASTRFTDTQYF. CDR3 sequence (DNA): TGTGCCAGCACCCGATTCACAGATACGCAGTATTTT.

The V and J genes are TRBV4-1 and TRBJ2-2, with D unresolved. The CDR3 sequence is 14 residues long. Trimming removed 3 bases from V and 4 bases from J, with 9 bases in between. Looked up from germline, CDR1 is MGHRA and CDR2 is YSYEKL. In nucleotides, the CDR3 is TGCGCCAGCAGCCACCCGGCTAGCACCGGGGAGCTGTTTTTT. The encoded protein is CASSHPASTGELFF.

The chain recombines TRBV6-2 or TRBV6-3 with TRBJ2-7; 9 bases map to TRBD1. Germline V CDR1 and CDR2: MNHEY, SVGEGT. The CDR3 is 16 residues long. Losses at the gene ends were 7 bases for V and 5 bases for J; bases not matched to a gene: 15. The DNA for the CDR3 is TGTGCCAGCACCGATGAAGTGGGACAGGGAATACACGAGCAGTACTTC. Protein product: CASTDEVGQGIHEQYF.

This chain links TRBV6-5 with TRBJ2-3; possible D gene TRBD1, 5 bases. V lost 0 bases, J lost 0 bases, and 7 bases lay in between. The CDR3 contains 15 residues. Germline CDR1 MNHEY, CDR2 SVGAGI. The DNA for the CDR3 is TGTGCCAGCAGTTACTCGGGGCTGAGCACAGATACGCAGTATTTT. Translation: CASSYSGLSTDTQYF.

V gene TRBV7-9 combines with J gene TRBJ1-1, with no clear D. Germline CDR1 SEHNR, CDR2 FQNEAQ (reference sequence). Trimming shortened V by 5 bases and J by 3 bases, and 7 bases separated the two germline ends. The CDR3 extends over 12 amino acids. Here the CDR3 DNA reads TGTGCCAGCAGCGAAGGTTACACTGAAGCTTTCTTT. Protein sequence: CASSEGYTEAFF.

This clonotype occurred a few times. The chain combines TRBV6-2 or TRBV6-3 with TRBJ1-1; the D gene is possibly TRBD1 (6 bases). Deletions cut 6 bases from V and 4 bases from J, with 15 bases between. Germline CDR1 and CDR2: MNHEY and SVGEGT. The CDR3 has 14 amino acids. The CDR3: CASRSGDAGTEAFF. CDR3 coding DNA: TGTGCCAGCAGGTCAGGGGACGCAGGCACTGAAGCTTTCTTT.

This chain uses TRBV6-5 with TRBJ2-7, with TRBD1 matching over 9 bases. Germline CDR1 reads MNHEY; CDR2 reads SVGAGI. This CDR3 has 14 amino acids. V shed 5 bases, J shed 3 bases, and the junction held 5 bases outside the gene matches. CDR3 in amino acids: CASSLGTGSYEQYV. The DNA for the CDR3 is TGTGCCAGCAGTCTCGGGACAGGGAGCTACGAGCAGTACGTC.

The sample holds a few counts of this clonotype. The V and J genes are TRBV7-6 and TRBJ2-5; 8 nucleotides agree with TRBD1. Germline loops: CDR1 SGHVS, CDR2 FNYEAQ. The CDR3 sequence is 17 residues long. V lost 5 bases and J lost 1; bases outside the gene matches: 12. The CDR3 here is CASSTRTGSSGQETQYF. CDR3 nucleotides: TGTGCCAGCAGCACTAGGACAGGGTCAAGCGGCCAAGAGACCCAGTACTTC.

This clonotype was seen at least ten times. This chain uses TRBV11-3 with TRBJ1-6; D possibly corresponds to TRBD1 (6 bases). The CDR3 loop spans 18 amino acids. CDR1 SGHNT and CDR2 YENEEA come from the germline V gene. V was cut by 0 bases and J by 0 bases, with 12 bases left in between. This chain's CDR3 is CASSLDQGGSSYNSPLHF. The CDR3 coding sequence is TGTGCCAGCAGCTTAGACCAAGGGGGGAGCTCCTATAATTCACCCCTCCACTTT.

This clonotype showed up many times. The V and J genes are TRBV7-9 and TRBJ2-1; 13 bases match TRBD2. V was pared by 6 bases and J by 4 bases, with 12 bases of the junction left unmatched. Per germline, CDR1 SEHNR and CDR2 FQNEAQ (reference sequence). This CDR3 contains 18 residues. The CDR3 spells CASRAGTSGNRVYNEQFF. As DNA, the CDR3 is TGTGCCAGCAGGGCCGGGACTAGCGGGAATCGTGTGTACAATGAGCAGTTCTTC. The complete variable domain, with remaining parts taken from reference TRBV7-9 and TRBJ2-1, reads DTGVSQNPRHKITKRGQNVTFRCDPISEHNRLYWYRQTLGQGPEFLTYFQNEAQLEKSRLLSDRFSAERPKGSFSTLEIQRTEQGDSAMYLCASRAGTSGNRVYNEQFFGPGTRLTVL.

Notes on this clonotype: A read error may explain this, as a much larger clone is one base away. The chain combines TRBV7-9 with TRBJ1-6; D is undetermined. There are 13 residues in the CDR3. The germline CDR1 and CDR2 sequences are SEHNR and FQNEAQ (reference sequence). The CDR3 DNA reads as TGTGCCAGCAGCTTGGGGATGAATTCACCCCTCTACTTT. Protein product: CASSLGMNSPLYF.

This clonotype was counted a few times. The chain carries TRBV7-2 and TRBJ1-5; D unresolved. The CDR3 extends over 14 amino acids. Per germline, CDR1 SGHTA and CDR2 FQGNSA. With 7 bases removed from V and 1 base from J, the gap between germline ends came to 11 bases. The CDR3 spells CASTLGQSNQPQHF. CDR3 bases: TGTGCCAGCACCCTCGGGCAGAGCAATCAGCCCCAGCATTTT.